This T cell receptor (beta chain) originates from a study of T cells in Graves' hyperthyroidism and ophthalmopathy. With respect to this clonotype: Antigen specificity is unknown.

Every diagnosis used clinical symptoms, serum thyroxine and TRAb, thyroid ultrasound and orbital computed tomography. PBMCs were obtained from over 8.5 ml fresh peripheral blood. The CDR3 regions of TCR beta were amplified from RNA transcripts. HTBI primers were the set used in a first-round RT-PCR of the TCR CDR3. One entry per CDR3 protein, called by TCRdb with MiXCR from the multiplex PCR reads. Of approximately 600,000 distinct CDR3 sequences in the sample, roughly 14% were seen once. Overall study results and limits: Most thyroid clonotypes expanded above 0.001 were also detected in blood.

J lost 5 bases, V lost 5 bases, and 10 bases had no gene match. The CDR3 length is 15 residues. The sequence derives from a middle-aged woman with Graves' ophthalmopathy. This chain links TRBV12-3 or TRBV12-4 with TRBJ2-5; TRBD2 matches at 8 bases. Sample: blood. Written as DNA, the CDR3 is TGTGCCAGCAGTATTACCGGGACTAGAGGGGAGACCCAGTACTTC. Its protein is CASSITGTRGETQYF.